This T cell receptor beta chain derives from a study of cytomegalovirus exposure and HLA in healthy donors. With 6 bases removed from V and 8 bases from J, the gap between germline ends came to 19 bases. CDR3 size: 14 residues. Germline lookup yields CDR1 WSHSY and CDR2 SAAADI. On this clone: Its antigen is not identified.

General observations from the study: Confirmation was obtained in vitro that a few CMV-associated chains are specific for CMV antigens. In a later analysis, at a false discovery rate of 0.05, approximately 16,000 TCR beta sequences were associated with HLA alleles. What TCR beta sequences reportedly achieved was accurate prediction of HLA-A and HLA-B alleles in most subjects. 87-base-pair reads could not separate some V segments, including TRBV6-2 and TRBV6-3.

Use of 60 Vbeta and 13 Jbeta primers characterized the PCR. Repertoires were generated with immunoSEQ multiplex PCR, while TCRdb's copy carries only in-frame clones and drops some. The sample has 200,000 or so clones; 82% are singletons. The V and J genes are TRBV10-2 and TRBJ1-2, with D unresolved. The sequence came from a woman aged 50 to 65 in good health and CMV-seropositive. The sample comprised PBMCs. Written as DNA, the CDR3 is TGCGCCAGCAGCAATTCAAGGCCGACGGGGGGCTACACCTTC. Translating it yields CASSNSRPTGGYTF.